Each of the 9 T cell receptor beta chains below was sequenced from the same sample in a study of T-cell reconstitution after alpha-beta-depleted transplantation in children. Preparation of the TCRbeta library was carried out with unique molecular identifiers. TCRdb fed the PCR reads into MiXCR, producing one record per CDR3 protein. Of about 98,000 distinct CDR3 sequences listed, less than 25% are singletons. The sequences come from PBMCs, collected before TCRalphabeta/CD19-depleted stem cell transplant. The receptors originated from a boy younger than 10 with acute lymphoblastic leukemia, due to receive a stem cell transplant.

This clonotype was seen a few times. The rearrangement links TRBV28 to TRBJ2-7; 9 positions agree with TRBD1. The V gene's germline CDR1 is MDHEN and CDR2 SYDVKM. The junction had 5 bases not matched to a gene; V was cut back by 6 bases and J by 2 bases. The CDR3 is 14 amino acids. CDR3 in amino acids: CASSDRGATYEQYF. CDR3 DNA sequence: TGTGCCAGCAGCGACAGGGGGGCCACCTACGAGCAGTACTTC.

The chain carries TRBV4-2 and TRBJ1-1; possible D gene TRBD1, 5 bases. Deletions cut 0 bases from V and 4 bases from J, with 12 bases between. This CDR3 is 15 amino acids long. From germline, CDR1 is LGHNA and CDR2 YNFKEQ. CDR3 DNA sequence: TGTGCCAGCAGCCAAGAGTGGGGACCGGGCACTGAAGCTTTCTTT. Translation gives CASSQEWGPGTEAFF.

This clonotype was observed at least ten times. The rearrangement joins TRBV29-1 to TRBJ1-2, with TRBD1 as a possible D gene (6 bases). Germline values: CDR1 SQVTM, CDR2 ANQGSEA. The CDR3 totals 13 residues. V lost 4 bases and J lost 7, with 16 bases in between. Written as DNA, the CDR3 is TGCAGCGTTGCAAACAGGGATGAGGGTGGCTACACCTTC. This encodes CSVANRDEGGYTF.

The CDR3 reads CAWSVRLENTIYF. In DNA, the CDR3 is TGTGCCTGGAGTGTAAGGCTTGAAAACACCATATATTTT. V gene TRBV30 combines with J gene TRBJ1-3; no reliable D call. The CDR3 extends over 13 amino acids. With 0 bases removed from V and 6 bases from J, the gap between germline ends came to 9 bases. The germline gives CDR1 GTSNPN, CDR2 SVGIG (reference sequence). Based on the CDR3 plus reference TRBV30 and TRBJ1-3, the full variable domain is SQTIHQWPATLVQPVGSPLSLECTVEGTSNPNLYWYRQAAGRGLQLLFYSVGIGQISSEVPQNLSASRPQDRQFILSSKKLLLSDSGFYLCAWSVRLENTIYFGEGSWLTVV.

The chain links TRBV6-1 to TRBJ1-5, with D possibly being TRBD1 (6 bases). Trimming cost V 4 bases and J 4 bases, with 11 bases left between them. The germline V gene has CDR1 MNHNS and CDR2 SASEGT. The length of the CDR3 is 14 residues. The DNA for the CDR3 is TGTGCCAGCAGTGTCAGGGGAGTTAATCAGCCCCAGCATTTT. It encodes CASSVRGVNQPQHF.

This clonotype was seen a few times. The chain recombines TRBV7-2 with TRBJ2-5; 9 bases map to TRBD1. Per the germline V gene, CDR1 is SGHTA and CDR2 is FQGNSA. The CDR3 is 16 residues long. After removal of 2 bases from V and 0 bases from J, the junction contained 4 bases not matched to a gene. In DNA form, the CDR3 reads TGTGCCAGCAGCTTAACACAGGGGGCTTACCAAGAGACCCAGTACTTC. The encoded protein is CASSLTQGAYQETQYF.

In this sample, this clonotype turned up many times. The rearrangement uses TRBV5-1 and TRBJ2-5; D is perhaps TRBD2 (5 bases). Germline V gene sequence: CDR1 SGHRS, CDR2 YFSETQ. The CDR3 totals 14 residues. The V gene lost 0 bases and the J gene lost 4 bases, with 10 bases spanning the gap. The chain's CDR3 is CASSLEVGRETQYF. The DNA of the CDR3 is TGCGCCAGCAGCTTGGAGGTTGGGAGAGAGACCCAGTACTTC.

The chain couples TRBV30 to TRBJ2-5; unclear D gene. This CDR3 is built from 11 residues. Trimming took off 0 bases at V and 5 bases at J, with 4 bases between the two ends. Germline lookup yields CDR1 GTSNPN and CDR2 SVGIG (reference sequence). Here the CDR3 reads CAWSVVETQYF. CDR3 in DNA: TGTGCCTGGAGTGTCGTCGAGACCCAGTACTTC.

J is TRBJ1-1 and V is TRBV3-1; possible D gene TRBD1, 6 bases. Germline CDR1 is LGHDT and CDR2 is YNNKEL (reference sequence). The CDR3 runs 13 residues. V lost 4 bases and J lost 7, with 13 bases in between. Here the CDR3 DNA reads TGTGCCAGCAGCCTGGGCGGGACATTTGAAGCTTTCTTT. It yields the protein CASSLGGTFEAFF.